Listed below are T cell receptor beta chains from one sample, sequenced in a study of T cells in Graves' hyperthyroidism and ophthalmopathy. MiXCR was run by TCRdb on the multiplex PCR reads, yielding one entry per CDR3 protein. The data show 800,000 or so distinct CDR3 sequences, with about 38% seen just once and 7.5% to 9.5% held by the top ten. Sequenced: blood. Every receptor here comes from a man aged 18 to 30 with Graves' hyperthyroidism. Both conserved end residues are part of each CDR3. The D gene is left open where the match is weak. Clone size appears in some rows only: once, few, many, or a class for an expanded clone.

d_gene,v_gene,j_gene,abundance,CDR3aa,CDR3nt
-,TRBV6-5,TRBJ1-5,-,CASSYPREGTSNQPQHF,TGTGCCAGCAGTTACCCTCGAGAGGGGACTAGCAATCAGCCCCAGCATTTT
-,TRBV2,TRBJ1-5,-,CASSDFGGSNQPQHF,TGTGCCAGCAGTGATTTTGGGGGCAGCAATCAGCCCCAGCATTTT
-,TRBV7-2,TRBJ2-5,many,CASTGLARETQYF,TGTGCCAGCACAGGTTTGGCCCGGGAGACCCAGTACTTC
-,TRBV10-3,TRBJ1-6,-,CAISESTAGVQPLHF,TGTGCCATCAGTGAGTCGACAGCCGGGGTTCAGCCCCTCCACTTT
TRBD1,TRBV29-1,TRBJ2-5,once,CSVDREVQETQYF,TGCAGCGTGGACAGGGAGGTTCAAGAGACCCAGTACTTC
-,TRBV15,TRBJ1-1,many,CATREGLGTGRGTEAFF,TGTGCCACCAGAGAGGGGCTTGGCACAGGGAGAGGCACTGAAGCTTTCTTT
TRBD1,TRBV12-3/TRBV12-4,TRBJ1-1,-,CASSFGQGSAEAFF,TGTGCCAGCAGTTTCGGACAGGGGAGCGCTGAAGCTTTCTTT
-,TRBV25-1,TRBJ2-7,-,CASTLGGDRAYEQYF,TGTGCCAGCACCCTCGGCGGGGACAGAGCCTACGAGCAGTACTTC
TRBD2,TRBV29-1,TRBJ2-3,once,CSVESSGGPTDTQYF,TGCAGCGTTGAGTCTAGCGGGGGCCCCACAGATACGCAGTATTTT
TRBD1,TRBV12-3/TRBV12-4,TRBJ1-5,-,CASSYSSQGADQPQHF,TGTGCCAGCAGTTACTCGAGTCAGGGGGCGGATCAGCCCCAGCATTTT
-,TRBV7-2,TRBJ2-7,-,CASSHPGRPNSYEQYF,TGTGCCAGCAGCCATCCGGGAAGACCCAATTCCTACGAGCAGTACTTC
TRBD1,TRBV19,TRBJ1-4,-,CASSRRAGGHEKLFF,TGTGCCAGCAGCCGCCGGGCAGGGGGCCATGAAAAACTGTTTTTT
TRBD1,TRBV5-1,TRBJ2-7,-,CASSLFPGQVVGEQYF,TGCGCCAGCAGCTTATTTCCGGGACAGGTTGTGGGCGAGCAGTACTTC
-,TRBV7-9,TRBJ1-3,many,CASSLKSGISGNTIYF,TGTGCCAGCAGCTTAAAATCGGGGATCTCTGGAAACACCATATATTTT
-,TRBV10-3,TRBJ2-7,-,CAIGGPSSNEQYF,TGTGCCATCGGGGGGCCAAGTTCCAACGAGCAGTACTTC
TRBD1,TRBV5-1,TRBJ1-6,few,CASSPSPGQGYSPLHF,TGCGCCAGCAGCCCATCCCCAGGACAGGGTTATTCACCCCTCCACTTT
-,TRBV4-2,TRBJ1-2,few,CASSQGGPGDYGYTF,TGTGCCAGCAGCCAAGGGGGGCCGGGAGACTATGGCTACACCTTC
-,TRBV12-1,TRBJ2-7,-,CASSFQGARVEQYF,TGTGCCAGCAGCTTTCAGGGGGCGCGGGTCGAGCAGTACTTC
-,TRBV7-9,TRBJ1-2,few,CASRPGLKGPIYGYTF,TGTGCCAGCAGACCGGGACTGAAGGGCCCCATCTATGGCTACACCTTC
TRBD2,TRBV7-2,TRBJ2-7,once,CASSFFSWEGNEQYF,TGTGCCAGCAGCTTCTTTAGCTGGGAGGGGAACGAGCAGTACTTC
-,TRBV7-2,TRBJ2-2,few,CASSPTRANTGELFF,TGTGCCAGCAGTCCGACCAGGGCGAACACCGGGGAGCTGTTTTTT
-,TRBV13,TRBJ2-2,-,CASSTISGTGELFF,TGTGCCAGCAGCACCATCAGTGGGACCGGGGAGCTGTTTTTT
-,TRBV12-5,TRBJ1-2,-,CASGLEQERDYGYTF,TGTGCTAGTGGTTTGGAACAGGAGCGCGACTATGGCTACACCTTC
TRBD1,TRBV10-3,TRBJ2-7,-,CASLGQGAWEQYF,TGTGCCAGCTTGGGACAGGGGGCGTGGGAGCAGTACTTC
TRBD2,TRBV7-8,TRBJ2-2,-,CASSPPTGGATGELFF,TGTGCCAGCAGCCCCCCCACGGGAGGGGCCACCGGGGAGCTGTTTTTT
-,TRBV12-3/TRBV12-4,TRBJ2-7,-,CASNFVGTRLQYF,TGTGCCAGCAACTTCGTTGGGACACGATTACAGTACTTC